The table lists the clone carrying this T cell receptor beta chain with many counts. Its antigen remains unidentified. The beta constant-region primer was an equimolar mix of two oligonucleotides covering TRBC1 and TRBC2. Ligated cDNA was amplified by four rounds of PCR with nested alpha and beta constant-region primers and SP2. A 12-nucleotide UMI and the SP2 primer were added to the cDNA 3' end by oligonucleotide ligation. MiXCR was run by TCRdb on the UMI-ligation and nested PCR reads, yielding one entry per CDR3 protein. The sample has 120,000 to 150,000 distinct CDR3 sequences, about a fifth seen once; the top ten hold about 0.63%. These data are taken from a study of naive and memory T cell subsets. Study-level results: A few larger clonotypes appeared in naive repertoires, especially CD8, possibly memory cells re-expressing CD45RA. RNA-based TCR counts may shift with T cell activation and differentiation.

From the second PCR step, alpha and beta chains were amplified apart. Cells stained for CD3, CD4, CD8, CD45RA and CD27 were sorted into four subsets. The TCR sequence derives from a human donor in good health. The sample consisted of naive CD8+ T cells from blood.

The CDR3 region has the DNA TGTGCCACCAGTAAGGGAACCTTCACAGATACGCAGTATTTT. It encodes CATSKGTFTDTQYF. This sequence joins TRBV24-1 and TRBJ2-3; D uncertain. Trimming removed 6 bases from V and 2 bases from J, with 11 bases in between. The CDR3 totals 14 residues. Germline CDR1 is KGHDR and CDR2 is SFDVKD.